The 3 T cell receptor beta chains presented below share a single source sample, sequenced in a study of cytomegalovirus exposure and HLA in healthy donors listed by TCRdb under 2017. Receptor libraries were prepared by the immunoSEQ multiplex PCR assay. Sourced from immuneACCESS, this table was stored by TCRdb with only in-frame sequences that have V and J called. A share of the clones is absent; for the studies checked, an unresolved V gene accounts for under half, and the remainder has no known explanation. The sample table holds more than 250,000 clones, of which roughly 85% were seen once. Of the sample, roughly 0.8% is held by the ten largest clones. Material for sequencing was PBMCs. Receptors originate from a woman aged 18 to 35 in good health and CMV-seronegative.

The chain has TRBV29-1 and TRBJ2-7; 9 nucleotides align to TRBD1. The germline V gene has CDR1 SQVTM and CDR2 ANQGSEA. The CDR3 sequence is 13 residues long. The ends lost 5 bases at V and 4 bases at J; junction bases unmatched: 6. CDR3 sequence reads: CSVLQGAGYEQYF. In nucleotides, the CDR3 is TGCAGCGTTCTACAGGGGGCGGGATACGAGCAGTACTTC.

The V and J genes are TRBV6-6 and TRBJ1-5, with 7 bases that match TRBD1. Germline values: CDR1 MNHNY, CDR2 SVGAGI (reference sequence). V shed 2 bases, J shed 2 bases, and the junction held 3 bases outside the gene matches. This CDR3 is 15 amino acids long. Written as DNA, the CDR3 is TGTGCCAGCAGTTACCGGCAGGGGGGCAATCAGCCCCAGCATTTT. Translating it yields CASSYRQGGNQPQHF.

The chain joins TRBV7-9 to TRBJ1-2; maybe TRBD1 (5 bases). The CDR3 covers 12 residues. V lost 4 bases and J 7 bases, leaving 10 bases between the germline ends. The germline gives CDR1 SEHNR, CDR2 FQNEAQ (reference sequence). The CDR3 reads CASSWQGGGYTF. DNA for the CDR3: TGTGCCAGCAGCTGGCAGGGTGGTGGCTACACCTTC.